This entry features one TCR beta chain sequence. Its antigen is unknown. Repertoires were generated with immunoSEQ multiplex PCR, while TCRdb's copy carries only in-frame clones and drops some. This sample has over 200,000 clones, with 75% to 90% found just once. These data originate in a study of cytomegalovirus exposure and HLA in healthy donors. Study-level findings and limits: Reportedly, cytomegalovirus status was diagnosed with high sensitivity and specificity. In vitro data verified three CMV-associated chains as specific for CMV antigens. Among TCR beta chains, those listed as cytomegalovirus-associated numbered about 150. Most TCR sequences showed up rarely, but some public TCRs showed up in many donors.

Source material: PBMCs. The receptor comes from a woman aged 25 to 39 in good health and CMV-seropositive.

The CDR3 reads CASSARPSGSNTGELFF. The DNA for the CDR3 is TGTGCCAGCAGCGCCCGTCCTAGCGGGAGCAACACCGGGGAGCTGTTTTTT. The V and J genes are TRBV7-6 and TRBJ2-2, with 10 nucleotides matching TRBD2. The trim removed 5 bases at V and 2 bases at J, leaving 8 bases unmatched. Germline assignment: CDR1 SGHVS and CDR2 FNYEAQ. The CDR3 runs to 17 residues.